The rows below give T cell receptor beta chains drawn from one sample of a study of T cells in Graves' hyperthyroidism and ophthalmopathy. Each CDR3 protein is one row after TCRdb ran MiXCR on the multiplex PCR reads. The table records 300,000 to 400,000 distinct CDR3 sequences, more than 14% of them present only once. Sequenced: blood. The source of these receptors is a young woman with Graves' ophthalmopathy. CDR3s include the opening cysteine and the closing phenylalanine or tryptophan. Fields, in order: V gene, J gene, CDR3 protein.

TRBV7-2	TRBJ2-1	CASSQVAGLGNEQFF
TRBV3-1	TRBJ2-7	CASGTGAEQYF
TRBV29-1	TRBJ2-7	CSVVREAEPYEQYF
TRBV13	TRBJ1-1	CASSYGPGRYTEAFF
TRBV7-3	TRBJ2-2	CASSLSNRAAGTGELFF
TRBV7-2	TRBJ1-3	CASNSGDRAGNTIYF
TRBV12-3/TRBV12-4	TRBJ2-1	CASSPSGGNSYNEQFF
TRBV28	TRBJ2-7	CASSFYGPSSYEQYF
TRBV12-3/TRBV12-4	TRBJ1-5	CASSSWTGGNQPQHF
TRBV6-1	TRBJ2-3	CASSPPPRGDTQYF
TRBV14	TRBJ2-3	CASSQDWRGGPTDTQYF
TRBV7-3	TRBJ2-1	CASSSSGRSYNEQFF
TRBV7-2	TRBJ1-1	CASSAPRDSHTEAFF
TRBV25-1	TRBJ2-2	CASTGTAGYTGELFF
TRBV12-3/TRBV12-4	TRBJ2-1	CASSRTTAEQFF
TRBV6-1	TRBJ2-3	CASSELAGGWTDTQYF
TRBV24-1	TRBJ1-1	CATSDSAGPIKVFF
TRBV30	TRBJ1-5	CAWSVNRFAGGNQPQHF
TRBV28	TRBJ2-5	CASSPTGGGGRETQYF
TRBV27	TRBJ2-5	CASSFLGVAGGQETQYF
TRBV11-3	TRBJ2-5	CASSLGPSQETQYF
TRBV12-3/TRBV12-4	TRBJ2-5	CASSFVAGGQETQYF
TRBV2	TRBJ2-7	CASTGGSSYEQYF
TRBV20-1	TRBJ1-5	CSATDILNLYQPQHF
TRBV13	TRBJ1-6	CASSGGLGNSPLHF
TRBV10-3	TRBJ1-4	CATTQGSNEKLFF
TRBV3-1	TRBJ2-5	CASSKTSVEETQYF
TRBV11-2	TRBJ2-3	CASSLKRHTQYF
TRBV5-1	TRBJ1-2	CASSFAQGEMYGYTF
TRBV20-1	TRBJ1-6	CSARDPRGLIPLHF
TRBV4-2	TRBJ2-3	CASSPLQASGGLTDTQYF
TRBV3-1	TRBJ1-2	CASSQDRRGDYGYTF